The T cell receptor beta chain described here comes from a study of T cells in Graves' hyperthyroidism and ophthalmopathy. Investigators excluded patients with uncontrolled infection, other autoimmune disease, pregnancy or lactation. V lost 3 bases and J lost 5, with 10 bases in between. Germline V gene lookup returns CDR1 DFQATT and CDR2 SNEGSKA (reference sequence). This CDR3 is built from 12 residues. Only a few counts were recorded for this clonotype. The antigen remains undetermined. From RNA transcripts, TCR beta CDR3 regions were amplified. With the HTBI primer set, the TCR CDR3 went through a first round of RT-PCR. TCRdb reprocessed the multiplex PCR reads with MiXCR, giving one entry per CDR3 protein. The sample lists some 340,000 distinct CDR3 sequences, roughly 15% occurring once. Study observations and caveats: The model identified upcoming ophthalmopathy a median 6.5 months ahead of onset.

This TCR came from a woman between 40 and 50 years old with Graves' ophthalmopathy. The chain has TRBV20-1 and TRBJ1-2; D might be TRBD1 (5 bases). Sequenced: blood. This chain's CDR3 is CSASGTVYGYTF. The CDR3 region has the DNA TGCAGTGCTAGCGGGACGGTATATGGCTACACCTTC.